What follows are 25 T cell receptor beta chains derived from one specimen sequenced in a study of T cells in Graves' hyperthyroidism and ophthalmopathy. Researchers took RNA transcripts and amplified the TCR beta CDR3 regions from them. A set of HTBI primers served as the primers for a first-round RT-PCR of the TCR CDR3. Each CDR3 protein is one row after TCRdb ran MiXCR on the multiplex PCR reads. The sample records about 360,000 distinct CDR3 sequences, over 10% being singletons. Sequencing was done on a sample of blood. The origin of the receptors is a woman between 18 and 30 years old with Graves' hyperthyroidism.

CDR3 region: CASSLVEAIQYF. CDR3 DNA sequence: TGTGCCAGCAGCTTAGTAGAAGCGATCCAGTACTTC. The V call is TRBV7-2, the J call TRBJ2-5; D is undetermined. The germline V gene has CDR1 SGHTA and CDR2 FQGNSA. The length of the CDR3 is 12 residues. Trimming removed 1 base from V and 10 bases from J, with 10 bases in between.

The chain links TRBV9 to TRBJ2-7, with unresolved D. The CDR3 is made up of 11 amino acids. V lost 0 bases and J lost 7, with 5 bases in between. Germline V CDR1 and CDR2: SGDLS, YYNGEE. In DNA, the CDR3 is TGTGCCAGCAGCGTAGGGCTAGAGCAGTACTTC. Its translation: CASSVGLEQYF.

This clonotype was seen repeatedly, ten times or more. The CDR3 DNA is TGTGCCAGCGCTCGGGGCGGGGTTCGTCAGCCCCAGCATTTT. This translates into CASARGGVRQPQHF. The rearrangement links TRBV28 to TRBJ1-5; tentative D call: TRBD1 (5 bases). The CDR3 consists of 14 residues. The germline CDR1 and CDR2 sequences are MDHEN and SYDVKM. V lost 8 bases to trimming and J lost 6 bases, with 17 bases between them.

This clonotype was detected ten times or more. The chain uses TRBV3-1 and TRBJ1-3; TRBD1 might be the D (5 bases). The CDR3 totals 15 residues. V lost 1 base, J lost 2 bases, and 9 bases lay in between. Germline lookup yields CDR1 LGHDT and CDR2 YNNKEL (reference sequence). The CDR3 loop is CASSQGTGPGNTIYF. In DNA, the CDR3 is TGTGCCAGCAGCCAAGGAACGGGGCCTGGAAACACCATATATTTT.

V gene TRBV20-1 combines with J gene TRBJ2-7; the match to TRBD2 covers 7 bases. CDR3 length equals 15 residues. J gave up 0 bases and V 3 bases, and 8 bases lay outside the gene matches. Germline V gene lookup returns CDR1 DFQATT and CDR2 SNEGSKA (reference sequence). CDR3 DNA sequence: TGCAGTGCTAGGGGTCTAGCGGTAGGCTCCTACGAGCAGTACTTC. Its translation is CSARGLAVGSYEQYF.

The chain recombines TRBV11-2 with TRBJ2-7; D may be TRBD2 (5 bases). The CDR3 spans 15 residues. V lost 5 bases and J 2 bases, leaving 16 bases between the germline ends. In germline, CDR1 is SGHAT, CDR2 FQNNGV. CDR3 DNA sequence: TGTGCCAGCAGCCAAGGACTGATCCCTACCTACGAGCAGTACTTC. It specifies CASSQGLIPTYEQYF.

This clonotype appeared many times. V is TRBV6-1 and J is TRBJ1-2; tentative D call: TRBD1 (6 bases). Germline V lookup: CDR1 MNHNS, CDR2 SASEGT. Between the trimmed V and J ends, which lost 8 bases and 6 bases, there was a span of 22 bases. The CDR3 totals 15 residues. CDR3 DNA sequence: TGTGCCAGCGGCATGGTGATAGGGGGACCCAATGGCTACACCTTC. This encodes CASGMVIGGPNGYTF.

This clonotype was detected ten times or more. The V and J genes are TRBV12-3 or TRBV12-4 and TRBJ1-2; D ambiguous. Trimming took 6 bases from V and 8 from J, leaving 16 bases between them. The CDR3 covers 13 residues. The CDR3 spells CASRSGGNFGYTF. CDR3 DNA sequence: TGTGCCAGCAGAAGCGGTGGGAACTTCGGCTACACCTTC.

This clonotype came up a few times. The rearrangement links TRBV27 to TRBJ2-3, with TRBD2 matching over 7 bases. V lost 1 base, J lost 4 bases, and 8 bases stayed unmatched. The CDR3 is 16 residues long. CDR1 is MNHEY, CDR2 SMNVEV, per germline (reference sequence). CDR3 sequence: CASSLWRGGWADTQYF. CDR3 bases: TGTGCCAGCAGTTTATGGCGGGGAGGGTGGGCAGATACGCAGTATTTT.

This clonotype appeared a few times. The J gene is TRBJ2-2, the V gene TRBV4-3; TRBD1 matches 7 bases. Trimming removed 0 bases from V and 1 base from J; junction bases left unmatched: 2. This CDR3 is 16 amino acids long. Germline V gene sequence: CDR1 LGHNA, CDR2 YSLEER. This CDR3 is CASSQEQGWNTGELFF. CDR3 bases: TGCGCCAGCAGCCAAGAACAGGGGTGGAACACCGGGGAGCTGTTTTTT.

J is TRBJ2-7 and V is TRBV7-8; D unresolved. The J call may be in error: the DNA end matches TRBJ2-1 better. There are 12 residues in the CDR3. Germline values: CDR1 SGHVS, CDR2 FQNEAQ. The CDR3 sequence: CASSPASYEQFF. The DNA for the CDR3 is TGTGCCAGCAGCCCAGCATCCTACGAGCAGTTCTTC.

The J gene is TRBJ1-1, the V gene TRBV4-1; unclear D gene. This CDR3 has 17 amino acids. Germline assignment: CDR1 MGHRA and CDR2 YSYEKL. V lost 1 base and J lost 1, with 16 bases in between. CDR3: CASSQGPTTTGNTEAFF. The CDR3 DNA reads TGCGCCAGCAGCCAAGGGCCCACGACTACCGGGAACACTGAAGCTTTCTTT.

This clonotype was found many times. V gene TRBV20-1 combines with J gene TRBJ2-1; TRBD2 is a possible D gene (6 bases). The CDR3 has 13 residues. Trimming took 5 bases from V and 4 from J, leaving 12 bases between them. CDR1 is DFQATT, CDR2 SNEGSKA, per germline (reference sequence). The CDR3: CSAPPGLYNEQFF. DNA for the CDR3: TGCAGTGCTCCCCCGGGACTTTACAATGAGCAGTTCTTC.

This sequence joins TRBV14 and TRBJ2-3; D gene ambiguous. The CDR3 contains 14 residues. The ends were cut back, 0 bases at V and 5 bases at J, with 9 bases in the middle. CDR1 SGHDN and CDR2 FVKESK come from the germline V gene. As DNA, the CDR3 is TGTGCCAGCAGCCAAGAGGAGTGGGGAGATACGCAGTATTTT. Its protein product is CASSQEEWGDTQYF.

This clonotype was counted at least ten times. The chain has TRBV28 and TRBJ2-3; D gene uncertain. The CDR3 runs 12 residues. V lost 3 bases to trimming and J lost 7 bases, with 8 bases between them. Germline V gene lookup returns CDR1 MDHEN and CDR2 SYDVKM. CDR3 sequence: CASSFARYTQYF. The CDR3 region has the DNA TGTGCCAGCAGTTTTGCCCGGTATACGCAGTATTTT.

This clonotype was seen many times. J is TRBJ2-3 and V is TRBV27; 14 bases match TRBD2. CDR3 length: 20 amino acids. Germline lookup yields CDR1 MNHEY and CDR2 SMNVEV (reference sequence). V trimming: 3 bases; J trimming: 0 bases; junction bases outside the gene matches: 11. The CDR3 DNA reads TGTGCCAGCAGTTTCTTCCCTGGACTAGCGGGGGGACCAAGCACAGATACGCAGTATTTT. It specifies CASSFFPGLAGGPSTDTQYF.

Remarks on this clonotype: A much larger clone lies a single base off, so this may be a read error. The genes are TRBV24-1 and TRBJ2-3, with 7 bases that match TRBD2. CDR3 length: 15 amino acids. Germline CDR1 is KGHDR and CDR2 is SFDVKD. J gave up 8 bases and V 9 bases, and 16 bases lay outside the gene matches. The DNA for the CDR3 is TGTGCCACCGAGGCGACTAGCAAGAGATCGGTTACGCAGTATTTT. This encodes CATEATSKRSVTQYF.

In this sample, this clonotype turned up many times. This chain uses TRBV28 with TRBJ2-6; 9 bases line up with TRBD1. Per germline, CDR1 MDHEN and CDR2 SYDVKM. This CDR3 has 17 residues. V dropped 3 bases and J dropped 0; count of bases not matched to a gene: 3. CDR3 in DNA: TGTGCCAGCAGTTTTGACAGGGGGATCTCTGGGGCCAACGTCCTGACTTTC. This encodes CASSFDRGISGANVLTF.

This clonotype was seen only a few times. The rearrangement uses TRBV27 and TRBJ2-1; D uncertain. The CDR3 loop spans 12 amino acids. Between the trimmed V and J ends, which lost 4 bases and 10 bases, there was a span of 11 bases. Per germline, CDR1 MNHEY and CDR2 SMNVEV (reference sequence). The CDR3 region is CASSSSRREQFF. The CDR3 DNA reads TGTGCCAGCAGTTCCAGCCGAAGGGAGCAGTTCTTC.

This clonotype appeared many times. The V call is TRBV5-8, the J call TRBJ2-7; 7 bases align to TRBD2. CDR1 SGHTS and CDR2 YDEGEE come from the germline V gene. The CDR3 contains 15 residues. V shed 4 bases and J 4 bases; nucleotides not matched to a gene: 11. CDR3 sequence (DNA): TGTGCCAGCAGCCCCCGGGCCTCGGGGGGTTACGAGCAGTACTTC. It translates to CASSPRASGGYEQYF.

This clonotype was observed a handful of times. This sequence joins TRBV4-2 and TRBJ2-2, with 7 bases that match TRBD2. Germline values: CDR1 LGHNA, CDR2 YNFKEQ. J was trimmed by 1 base and V by 1 base; bases with no gene match: 3. The CDR3 totals 16 residues. DNA for the CDR3: TGTGCCAGCAGCCAAGTAGTAGCGGGGAACACCGGGGAGCTGTTTTTT. It yields the protein CASSQVVAGNTGELFF.

Many counts were recorded for this clonotype. The rearrangement links TRBV7-2 to TRBJ2-2; TRBD1 might be the D (6 bases). Trimming pared 5 bases from V and 0 bases from J, leaving 13 bases between. Germline CDR1 is SGHTA and CDR2 is FQGNSA. The CDR3 is 16 residues long. The CDR3: CASSPRGAANTGELFF. In nucleotides, the CDR3 is TGTGCCAGCAGCCCCAGGGGAGCCGCGAACACCGGGGAGCTGTTTTTT.

This clonotype was seen at least ten times. The V and J genes are TRBV9 and TRBJ2-1; 8 bases are shared with TRBD2. This CDR3 region has 14 residues. V trimming: 3 bases; J trimming: 6 bases; junction bases outside the gene matches: 5. Germline values: CDR1 SGDLS, CDR2 YYNGEE. CDR3 sequence (DNA): TGTGCCAGCAGCGGGAGCGGGAGTCCCAATGAGCAGTTCTTC. Its translation: CASSGSGSPNEQFF.

In its sample, this clonotype was seen many times. The chain carries TRBV7-3 and TRBJ2-5; tentatively, D is TRBD2 (6 bases). CDR1 SGHTA and CDR2 FQGTGA come from the germline V gene. Trimming took 2 bases from V and 7 from J, leaving 11 bases between them. This CDR3 has 13 residues. The CDR3 region is CASSLGEERTQYF. The CDR3 DNA sequence: TGTGCCAGCAGCTTAGGGGAGGAGCGGACCCAGTACTTC. The full variable domain, with the rest looked up from reference TRBV7-3 and TRBJ2-5, is GAGVSQTPSNKVTEKGKYVELRCDPISGHTALYWYRQSLGQGPEFLIYFQGTGAADDSGLPNDRFFAVRPEGSVSTLKIQRTERGDSAVYLCASSLGEERTQYFGPGTRLLVL.

This clonotype occurred many times. This chain joins TRBV29-1 and TRBJ1-5; D ambiguous. This CDR3 region has 14 residues. Deletions cut 4 bases from V and 2 bases from J, with 12 bases between. Germline V lookup: CDR1 SQVTM, CDR2 ANQGSEA. The CDR3 loop reads CSVVERDGNQPQHF. CDR3 in DNA: TGCAGCGTTGTCGAGAGGGATGGCAATCAGCCCCAGCATTTT. Looking up the rest from reference TRBV29-1 and TRBJ1-5 gives the full variable domain: SAVISQKPSRDICQRGTSLTIQCQVDSQVTMMFWYRQQPGQSLTLIATANQGSEATYESGFVIDKFPISRPNLTFSTLTVSNMSPEDSSIYLCSVVERDGNQPQHFGDGTRLSIL.